These 26 T cell receptor beta chains were all obtained from the same sample, sequenced in a study of cytomegalovirus exposure and HLA in healthy donors. Vbeta (60) and Jbeta (13) primers were used in the PCR. Sequenced by immunoSEQ multiplex PCR; TCRdb stores in-frame clones only, minus some. This sample carries 75,000 to 80,000 clones, about three quarters of them seen once, and the ten largest clones take around an eighth. Sequenced input: PBMCs. All receptors come from a male donor in good health and CMV-seropositive.

The J gene is TRBJ2-2, the V gene TRBV6-5; TRBD1 matches at 11 bases. Trimming at V came to 11 bases and at J to 4 bases, leaving 3 bases not matched to a gene. This CDR3 spans 13 amino acids. Germline V CDR1 and CDR2: MNHEY, SVGAGI. CDR3 residues: CAGGQGGTGELFF. CDR3 DNA sequence: TGTGCCGGGGGACAGGGGGGCACCGGGGAGCTGTTTTTT.

This chain links TRBV15 with TRBJ1-2; D ambiguous. This CDR3 has 15 residues. V dropped 0 bases and J dropped 2 bases, with 10 bases sitting between them. In germline, CDR1 is LNHNV, CDR2 YYDKDF (reference sequence). The CDR3 DNA reads as TGTGCCACCAGCAGAGATTTGGCACAGAACTATGGCTACACCTTC. Translated, it gives CATSRDLAQNYGYTF.

V and J are TRBV6-5 and TRBJ2-6; weak D call: TRBD1 (5 bases). V was trimmed by 2 bases and J by 2 bases, leaving 7 bases between them. The CDR3 spans 15 residues. The germline CDR1 and CDR2 sequences are MNHEY and SVGAGI. The CDR3 coding sequence is TGTGCCAGCAGTTACAAACAGGCTGGGGCCAACGTCCTGACTTTC. Translating gives CASSYKQAGANVLTF.

DNA for the CDR3: TGTGCCACCACAGCTAGCGGTACAGATACGCAGTATTTT. Translating it yields CATTASGTDTQYF. The rearrangement uses TRBV28 and TRBJ2-3; TRBD2 matches 7 bases. The ends lost 10 bases at V and 3 bases at J; junction bases unmatched: 7. CDR3 length: 13 amino acids. Germline values: CDR1 MDHEN, CDR2 SYDVKM.

The chain joins TRBV6-6 to TRBJ1-4; D is possibly TRBD1 (5 bases). Germline assignment: CDR1 MNHNY and CDR2 SVGAGI (reference sequence). V gave up 8 bases and J gave up 2 bases, with 15 bases separating them. This CDR3 is 15 amino acids long. The CDR3 DNA reads TGTGCCAGCTCGAATCCAGGGTTGACTAATGAAAAACTGTTTTTT. As protein: CASSNPGLTNEKLFF.

The J gene is TRBJ1-6, the V gene TRBV7-9; 9 bases agree with TRBD1. V lost 3 bases, J lost 7 bases, and 4 bases stayed unmatched. Germline-derived CDR1 and CDR2 are SEHNR and FQNEAQ (reference sequence). The CDR3 has 15 amino acids. The CDR3 loop reads CASSFRDRDNSPLHF. CDR3 nucleotides: TGTGCCAGCAGCTTCCGGGACAGGGACAATTCACCCCTCCACTTT.

The rearrangement uses TRBV30 and TRBJ1-2; 8 nucleotides match TRBD1. Germline trimming cut 1 base from V and 1 base from J; bases unmatched to any gene: 8. Germline values: CDR1 GTSNPN, CDR2 SVGIG (reference sequence). The length of the CDR3 is 16 residues. This chain's CDR3 is CAWSDGAGGYNYGYTF. CDR3 DNA: TGTGCCTGGAGTGATGGGGCAGGGGGCTATAACTATGGCTACACCTTC.

This chain uses TRBV4-2 with TRBJ1-6; tentative D call: TRBD1 (6 bases). This CDR3 comprises 20 residues. Trimming shortened V by 4 bases and J by 0 bases, and 22 bases separated the two germline ends. In germline, CDR1 is LGHNA, CDR2 YNFKEQ. CDR3 protein: CASSPHDTGLKGSYNSPLHF. Written as DNA, the CDR3 is TGTGCCAGCAGCCCCCACGATACAGGGCTAAAGGGCTCCTATAATTCACCCCTCCACTTT.

On this clone: At one end, the junction sequence differs from germline, possibly due to a read error. The chain is built from TRBV7-9 and TRBJ1-2; D gene unclear. The CDR3 has 16 amino acids. Germline V gives CDR1 SEHNR, CDR2 FQNEAQ (reference sequence). The CDR3 DNA reads TGTTCCAGCAGCTTGTCGGGAGCCGGGGAAAACTATGGCTACACCTTC. Translating gives CSSSLSGAGENYGYTF.

J is TRBJ2-7 and V is TRBV5-6, with 12 bases aligning to TRBD2. This CDR3 has 17 amino acids. The germline gives CDR1 SGHDT, CDR2 YYEEEE. The junction had 10 bases not matched to a gene; V was cut back by 0 bases and J by 6 bases. This chain's CDR3 is CASSLAAASGRASEQYF. The CDR3 nucleotides read TGTGCCAGCAGCTTGGCCGCGGCTAGCGGGAGGGCCTCCGAGCAGTACTTC.

As to this clone: At one boundary the junction diverges from the germline segment, which might be a read error. Other DNA sequences from this sample encode an identical CDR3 as well. V gene TRBV5-1 combines with J gene TRBJ1-1; TRBD1 aligns across 10 bases. This CDR3 contains 15 residues. Germline-derived CDR1 and CDR2 are SGHRS and YFSETQ. DNA for the CDR3: TGCGCCAGCAGCACTACGACAGGGGGCAACACTGAAGCCTTCTTT. Protein: CASSTTTGGNTEAFF.

This clone showed up just once. The V and J genes are TRBV9 and TRBJ2-2; 9 nucleotides match TRBD1. V lost 2 bases, J lost 2 bases, and 4 bases stayed unmatched. Germline-derived CDR1 and CDR2 are SGDLS and YYNGEE. The CDR3 sequence is 16 residues long. Written as DNA, the CDR3 is TGTGCCAGCAGCGTCCCGGGACAGGGAAACACCGGGGAGCTGTTTTTT. Protein product: CASSVPGQGNTGELFF.

Only a few counts were recorded for this clone. The CDR3 is CASNLGGVSYEQYF. CDR3 nucleotide sequence: TGTGCCAGCAACCTCGGGGGGGTCTCCTACGAGCAGTACTTC. The genes are TRBV11-2 and TRBJ2-7; 8 positions agree with TRBD2. CDR1 is SGHAT and CDR2 is FQNNGV in the germline V gene. This CDR3 has 14 amino acids. J lost 0 bases, V lost 7 bases, and 5 bases had no gene match.

This clone occurred once. The DNA is left out, because the CDR3 cannot be placed on it with certainty; the CDR3 is given as TCRdb lists it. This chain connects TRBV21-1 to TRBJ2-7; TRBD2 is the table's D call, not checked against the DNA. TRBV21-1 is classified as a pseudogene. Counting both end residues, the CDR3 totals 16 amino acids. This chain's CDR3 is CASGLRWASGSHEQYF.

Regarding this clone: An end of the junction differs from the germline gene, which may be a read error. DNA for the CDR3: TGTGCCAGCAACGTAGAGGGACAGGGGGCTCTTAGCACAGATACGCAGTATTTT. Its translation is CASNVEGQGALSTDTQYF. This chain links TRBV9 with TRBJ2-3, with 12 bases identical to TRBD1. Looked up from germline, CDR1 is SGDLS and CDR2 is YYNGEE. This CDR3 has 18 residues.

V is TRBV4-1 and J is TRBJ2-1; 9 nucleotides match TRBD1. V lost 3 bases to trimming and J lost 6 bases; unmatched junction nucleotides: 15. This CDR3 is built from 18 residues. From germline, CDR1 is MGHRA and CDR2 YSYEKL. CDR3 in amino acids: CASSHLLTGGFTRNEQFF. In DNA, the CDR3 is TGCGCCAGCAGCCACCTCTTGACAGGGGGTTTTACGCGCAATGAGCAGTTCTTC.

This clone came up a few times. The chain joins TRBV5-1 to TRBJ2-3, with 10 positions matching TRBD2. Losses at the gene ends were 1 base for V and 0 bases for J; bases not matched to a gene: 2. The CDR3 runs to 16 residues. Germline assignment: CDR1 SGHRS and CDR2 YFSETQ. The CDR3 is CASSLTSGVSTDTQYF. The DNA for the CDR3 is TGCGCCAGCAGCTTGACTAGCGGGGTTAGCACAGATACGCAGTATTTT.

CDR3 in DNA: TGTGCCAGCAGTTTAGCAGGGGCGCAGCCCCAGCATTTT. It codes for CASSLAGAQPQHF. The chain is built from TRBV28 and TRBJ1-5, with a possible D match to TRBD1 (6 bases). The CDR3 runs 13 residues. CDR1 and CDR2 (germline): MDHEN, SYDVKM. With 2 bases removed from V and 7 bases from J, the gap between germline ends came to 9 bases.

The chain combines TRBV5-1 with TRBJ1-1; 8 nucleotides align to TRBD1. Germline V gene lookup returns CDR1 SGHRS and CDR2 YFSETQ. The CDR3 is made up of 17 amino acids. The J segment lost 2 bases and the V segment lost 5 bases, leaving 14 bases of the junction unmatched. The CDR3 DNA reads TGCGCCAGCAGGACAAAGGGACAGGCTCCGGGCAACACTGAAGCTTTCTTT. Protein sequence: CASRTKGQAPGNTEAFF. Supplemented by reference TRBV5-1 and TRBJ1-1, the full variable domain reads KAGVTQTPRYLIKTRGQQVTLSCSPISGHRSVSWYQQTPGQGLQFLFEYFSETQRNKGNFPGRFSGRQFSNSRSEMNVSTLELGDSALYLCASRTKGQAPGNTEAFFGQGTRLTVV.

A word on this clone: The junction does not match germline at one end; this may be a read error. This chain connects TRBV7-9 to TRBJ1-2; unclear D gene. CDR3 length: 15 amino acids. Germline V gives CDR1 SEHNR, CDR2 FQNEAQ (reference sequence). CDR3 sequence (DNA): TGTTCCAGCAGCTTAGTTAGCTCCGTCGGCTATGGCTACACCTTC. This translates into CSSSLVSSVGYGYTF. Drawing the rest from reference TRBV7-9 and TRBJ1-2, the complete variable domain is DTGVSQNPRHKITKRGQNVTFRCDPISEHNRLYWYRQTLGQGPEFLTYFQNEAQLEKSRLLSDRFSAERPKGSFSTLEIQRTEQGDSAMYLCSSSLVSSVGYGYTFGSGTRLTVV.

The chain is built from TRBV29-1 and TRBJ1-1; no reliable D call. Trimming pared 4 bases from V and 10 bases from J, leaving 13 bases between. CDR1 and CDR2 (germline): SQVTM, ANQGSEA. CDR3 length: 11 amino acids. CDR3: CSVGGNEGAFF. The CDR3 DNA is TGCAGCGTTGGAGGGAACGAAGGAGCTTTCTTT.

This chain connects TRBV5-1 to TRBJ2-3; 7 bases line up with TRBD1. The germline gives CDR1 SGHRS, CDR2 YFSETQ. The CDR3 extends over 16 amino acids. The J segment lost 0 bases and the V segment lost 3 bases, leaving 7 bases of the junction unmatched. The CDR3 bases are TGCGCCAGCAGCTCCGACAGGGCAACAAGCACAGATACGCAGTATTTT. Amino acids: CASSSDRATSTDTQYF.

Here the CDR3 DNA reads TGTGCCAGCAGCTTAAGGACTAGTTTAAATGAGCAGTTCTTC. Protein product: CASSLRTSLNEQFF. The chain recombines TRBV7-8 with TRBJ2-1, with 7 bases fitting TRBD2. CDR3 length equals 14 residues. Per the germline V gene, CDR1 is SGHVS and CDR2 is FQNEAQ. V lost 2 bases to trimming and J lost 7 bases; unmatched junction nucleotides: 5.

As regards this clone: Lacking the conserved final phenylalanine or tryptophan, this CDR3 likely reflects a read error. The chain recombines TRBV7-9 with TRBJ1-1, with 8 positions matching TRBD1. In germline, CDR1 is SEHNR, CDR2 FQNEAQ (reference sequence). The CDR3 sequence is 16 residues long. CDR3 residues: CSSSLGQGAGSTEAFL. CDR3 sequence (DNA): TGTTCCAGCAGCTTAGGGCAGGGGGCGGGTAGCACTGAAGCTTTCCTT.

By frequency in the sample, this clone is medium-sized (0.01 to 0.1%). The chain employs TRBV7-9 and TRBJ2-3, with TRBD1 identical over 7 bases. CDR3 length equals 16 residues. J lost 2 bases, V lost 5 bases, and 10 bases had no gene match. The germline gives CDR1 SEHNR, CDR2 FQNEAQ (reference sequence). The chain's CDR3 is CASSPGTAPYTDTQYF. Here the CDR3 DNA reads TGTGCCAGCAGCCCCGGGACAGCCCCTTACACAGATACGCAGTATTTT. Drawing the rest from reference TRBV7-9 and TRBJ2-3, the complete variable domain is DTGVSQNPRHKITKRGQNVTFRCDPISEHNRLYWYRQTLGQGPEFLTYFQNEAQLEKSRLLSDRFSAERPKGSFSTLEIQRTEQGDSAMYLCASSPGTAPYTDTQYFGPGTRLTVL.

The chain couples TRBV6-6 to TRBJ1-6, with D possibly being TRBD1 (5 bases). This CDR3 is 12 amino acids long. Germline lookup yields CDR1 MNHNY and CDR2 SVGAGI (reference sequence). Trimming took off 10 bases at V and 7 bases at J, with 11 bases between the two ends. The CDR3 DNA reads TGTGCCACAAGGCCAGGGAATTCACCCCTCCACTTT. This gives the protein CATRPGNSPLHF.